Presented here are 22 T cell receptor beta chains from one specimen sequenced in a study of T cell changes during pregnancy in multiple sclerosis. Produced via immunoSEQ multiplex PCR; TCRdb's table is partial and in-frame only. The data show fewer than 90,000 clones, around 90% seen once. Source: peripheral blood, taken in the second trimester of pregnancy. The receptors here all came from a female donor with multiple sclerosis, enrolled in a pregnancy study.

In this sample, this clone turned up a few times. The rearrangement links TRBV18 to TRBJ2-2; possible D gene TRBD1, 6 bases. Trimming pared 4 bases from V and 0 bases from J, leaving 6 bases between. Germline CDR1 and CDR2: KGHSH and LQKENI. The CDR3 has 14 amino acids. The CDR3: CASSQGANTGELFF. CDR3 in DNA: TGTGCCAGCTCACAGGGGGCGAACACCGGGGAGCTGTTTTTT.

The V call is TRBV2, the J call TRBJ1-2; D gene unclear. V lost 1 base to trimming and J lost 2 bases, with 17 bases between them. The CDR3 is 17 residues long. Germline assignment: CDR1 SNHLY and CDR2 FYNNEI. CDR3 nucleotides: TGTGCCAGCAGTGAAGACGGTATGGCGCGGTTAAACTATGGCTACACCTTC. This encodes CASSEDGMARLNYGYTF.

The rearrangement links TRBV6-5 to TRBJ1-2, with D perhaps TRBD1 (5 bases). Per germline, CDR1 MNHEY and CDR2 SVGAGI. The CDR3 runs to 13 residues. The V end lost 2 bases, the J end lost 8 bases, and 12 bases lay between the germline ends. The CDR3 loop reads CASSYLGGEGYTF. CDR3 in DNA: TGTGCCAGCAGTTACCTCGGAGGGGAAGGCTACACCTTC.

This chain joins TRBV7-2 and TRBJ1-6, with D maybe TRBD1 (6 bases). The CDR3 is 13 amino acids. Per the germline V gene, CDR1 is SGHTA and CDR2 is FQGNSA. V was trimmed by 4 bases and J by 11 bases, leaving 12 bases between them. The CDR3 spells CASSSTQGTPLHF. In nucleotides, the CDR3 is TGTGCCAGCAGCTCCACTCAGGGGACACCCCTCCACTTT. The full variable domain, its missing parts supplied by reference TRBV7-2 and TRBJ1-6, is GAGVSQSPSNKVTEKGKDVELRCDPISGHTALYWYRQSLGQGLEFLIYFQGNSAPDKSGLPSDRFSAERTGGSVSTLTIQRTQQEDSAVYLCASSSTQGTPLHFGNGTRLTVT.

This chain uses TRBV4-3 with TRBJ1-2; a possible D gene is TRBD1 (5 bases). Germline loops: CDR1 LGHNA, CDR2 YSLEER. This CDR3 is 13 amino acids long. The V end was cut by 0 bases, the J end by 7 bases, with 9 bases between. The DNA for the CDR3 is TGCGCCAGCAGCCAAGATCTCGGGGGTGGCTACACCTTC. Residues: CASSQDLGGGYTF.

The V gene is TRBV2, the J gene TRBJ1-2; TRBD1 agrees at 10 bases. This CDR3 has 13 amino acids. V dropped 6 bases and J dropped 8; count of bases not matched to a gene: 6. Germline V gene data show CDR1 as SNHLY and CDR2 as FYNNEI. DNA for the CDR3: TGTGCCAGCAGGGTGACAGGGGGCACGGGCTACACCTTC. Its protein product is CASRVTGGTGYTF.

The V call is TRBV5-8, the J call TRBJ1-1; weak D call: TRBD1 (5 bases). CDR1 SGHTS and CDR2 YDEGEE come from the germline V gene. The V gene lost 0 bases and the J gene lost 4 bases, with 10 bases spanning the gap. The CDR3 length is 14 residues. DNA of the CDR3: TGTGCCAGCAGCTTGGGCAGGGAGGGCACTGAAGCTTTCTTT. Its protein product is CASSLGREGTEAFF.

The chain has TRBV5-6 and TRBJ1-6; 9 bases fit TRBD1. Per the germline V gene, CDR1 is SGHDT and CDR2 is YYEEEE. The V and J ends lost 0 bases and 7 bases, in that order; junction bases with no gene match: 5. The CDR3 contains 16 residues. The CDR3 protein is CASSLAFGQGNSPLHF. The CDR3 DNA follows: TGTGCCAGCAGCTTGGCCTTTGGACAGGGGAATTCACCCCTCCACTTT.

J is TRBJ2-1 and V is TRBV7-6; D unclear. CDR3 size: 13 residues. The V end was cut by 5 bases, the J end by 8 bases, with 13 bases between. CDR1 is SGHVS, CDR2 FNYEAQ, per germline. CDR3 in amino acids: CASSPTTIHEQFF. CDR3 DNA sequence: TGTGCCAGCAGCCCCACGACAATCCATGAGCAGTTCTTC.

J is TRBJ2-7 and V is TRBV5-1; no reliable D call. V was clipped by 1 base and J by 2 bases, with 10 bases between them. The CDR3 length is 14 residues. Germline V gene data show CDR1 as SGHRS and CDR2 as YFSETQ. The CDR3 loop is CASSLSRSTYEQYF. DNA for the CDR3: TGCGCCAGCAGCTTGTCCCGCAGTACCTACGAGCAGTACTTC.

V gene TRBV19 combines with J gene TRBJ2-7, with D possibly matching TRBD1 (6 bases). Between the trimmed V and J ends, which lost 4 bases and 0 bases, there was a span of 13 bases. In germline, CDR1 is LNHDA, CDR2 SQIVND (reference sequence). The CDR3 runs 15 residues. This chain's CDR3 is CASSSPGAHSYEQYF. The CDR3 DNA is TGTGCCAGTAGTAGCCCAGGGGCCCACTCCTACGAGCAGTACTTC.

The chain has TRBV5-4 and TRBJ2-5; 9 bases line up with TRBD1. The V segment lost 5 bases and the J segment 4 bases; nucleotides outside the gene matches: 6. This CDR3 contains 14 residues. From germline, CDR1 is SGHNT and CDR2 YYREEE (reference sequence). CDR3 residues: CASRLGQGSETQYF. DNA of the CDR3: TGTGCCAGCAGACTGGGACAGGGTTCAGAGACCCAGTACTTC.

The V and J genes are TRBV11-1 and TRBJ2-7, with D perhaps TRBD1 (6 bases). The CDR3 is 14 amino acids. Trimming cost V 5 bases and J 3 bases, with 14 bases left between them. Germline V gives CDR1 SGHAT, CDR2 FQDESV (reference sequence). CDR3 region: CASSPDRLNYEQYF. CDR3 in DNA: TGTGCCAGCAGCCCTGACAGGTTAAACTACGAGCAGTACTTC.

This sequence joins TRBV11-2 and TRBJ1-4; D may be TRBD1 (5 bases). Germline values: CDR1 SGHAT, CDR2 FQNNGV. Trimming took 2 bases from V and 7 from J, leaving 17 bases between them. This CDR3 region has 16 residues. Written as DNA, the CDR3 is TGTGCCAGCAGCTTAAGTTGGGGGGAAAAGGGTGAAAAACTGTTTTTT. This codes for CASSLSWGEKGEKLFF.

The chain links TRBV6-1 to TRBJ2-1; 7 positions agree with TRBD1. Looked up from germline, CDR1 is MNHNS and CDR2 is SASEGT. CDR3 length equals 11 residues. Losses at the gene ends were 6 bases for V and 7 bases for J; bases not matched to a gene: 0. The CDR3 loop is CASRTGNEQFF. CDR3 coding DNA: TGTGCCAGCAGGACAGGGAATGAGCAGTTCTTC.

The rearrangement joins TRBV5-1 to TRBJ2-3, with TRBD2 matching over 10 bases. With V trimmed by 0 bases and J by 1 base, 2 bases remained unmatched. Germline V gives CDR1 SGHRS, CDR2 YFSETQ. The length of the CDR3 is 16 residues. DNA of the CDR3: TGCGCCAGCAGCTTGGTGGGGACTAGCGGCACAGATACGCAGTATTTT. It codes for CASSLVGTSGTDTQYF.

In its sample, this clone was seen once. This sequence joins TRBV18 and TRBJ2-7; TRBD2 is a possible D gene (5 bases). Germline V gives CDR1 KGHSH, CDR2 LQKENI. Trimming pared 3 bases from V and 1 base from J, leaving 16 bases between. The CDR3 contains 16 residues. CDR3 residues: CASSPPRGEGSYEQYF. The CDR3 coding sequence is TGTGCCAGCTCACCCCCCCGGGGAGAAGGGTCCTACGAGCAGTACTTC.

The V and J genes are TRBV29-1 and TRBJ1-2; unclear D gene. Trimming shortened V by 6 bases and J by 5 bases, and 7 bases separated the two germline ends. Looked up from germline, CDR1 is SQVTM and CDR2 is ANQGSEA. This CDR3 has 10 amino acids. CDR3 nucleotides: TGCAGCGTCGGAGGGTATGGCTACACCTTC. It is translated as CSVGGYGYTF.

This clone was observed once. The chain couples TRBV7-9 to TRBJ2-2; D not resolved. In germline, CDR1 is SEHNR, CDR2 FQNEAQ (reference sequence). The V end lost 4 bases, the J end lost 2 bases, and 8 bases lay between the germline ends. The CDR3 is 14 residues long. In DNA form, the CDR3 reads TGTGCCAGCAGCTCACAGATTAACACCGGGGAGCTGTTTTTT. As protein: CASSSQINTGELFF.

This chain joins TRBV12-5 and TRBJ1-2; D ambiguous. V gave up 6 bases and J gave up 7 bases, with 18 bases separating them. There are 14 residues in the CDR3. Germline V CDR1 and CDR2: LGHNT, FRNRAP. CDR3 bases: TGTGCTAGTGGACTGTCCGGGGAAGGAGCTGGCTACACCTTC. Translating it yields CASGLSGEGAGYTF. Full variable domain (outside the CDR3, taken from reference TRBV12-5 and TRBJ1-2): DARVTQTPRHKVTEMGQEVTMRCQPILGHNTVFWYRQTMMQGLELLAYFRNRAPLDDSGMPKDRFSAEMPDATLATLKIQPSEPRDSAVYFCASGLSGEGAGYTFGSGTRLTVV.

The chain joins TRBV10-3 to TRBJ1-3, with 8 bases fitting TRBD1. This CDR3 spans 15 amino acids. V shed 7 bases and J 7 bases; nucleotides not matched to a gene: 12. Germline loops: CDR1 ENHRY, CDR2 SYGVKD. CDR3 DNA sequence: TGTGCCATCAATTTCGGGACAGGCGGACTGAACACCATATATTTT. This translates into CAINFGTGGLNTIYF.

This clone was recorded only once. The genes are TRBV6-5 and TRBJ1-3; 7 positions agree with TRBD1. With 3 bases clipped from V and 2 bases from J, the junction kept 7 bases outside the gene matches. Germline V lookup: CDR1 MNHEY, CDR2 SVGAGI. The CDR3 has 16 amino acids. The CDR3 DNA sequence: TGTGCCAGCAGTTATTCGGGACAGCTCCCTGGAAACACCATATATTTT. Protein sequence: CASSYSGQLPGNTIYF.